These 28 T cell receptor beta chains originate from one sample sequenced in a study of blood T cells in healthy people across ages (dated by TCRdb to 2013 to 2016). Library method: 5' RACE. TCRdb names Illumina HiSeq 2500 as the instrument used. The second PCR ran for roughly 6 to 11 cycles and used a J-beta primer mix along with a sample-barcoded 5' primer. Through fastp at Q25 and MiXCR, TCRdb rebuilt clones from the public reads, retaining in-frame beta chains. Each entry merges the rows of one CDR3 protein and shows their most common DNA and genes. This sample has 540,000 or so distinct CDR3 sequences in its table, and 24% of those were observed once. The ten biggest clones cover around 10% of the sample. These same data were also listed under a study on T cells of mothers and their children.

Sequenced material: blood. These TCRs come from a boy aged 5-17 years in good health.

This clonotype was detected once. This chain links TRBV20-1 with TRBJ1-6; the match to TRBD1 covers 10 bases. The ends lost 2 bases at V and 8 bases at J; junction bases unmatched: 3. This CDR3 comprises 14 residues. The germline gives CDR1 DFQATT, CDR2 SNEGSKA (reference sequence). The DNA for the CDR3 is TGCAGTGCTAGAAGGACAGGGGGGGATTCACCCCTCCACTTT. Protein: CSARRTGGDSPLHF.

V and J are TRBV5-4 and TRBJ2-1; 8 nucleotides agree with TRBD1. The CDR3 totals 17 residues. The ends lost 3 bases at V and 7 bases at J; junction bases unmatched: 15. Germline V gene lookup returns CDR1 SGHNT and CDR2 YYREEE (reference sequence). CDR3 DNA sequence: TGTGCCAGCAGCTCAGCCCTGGACAGGGTTAAACGTAATGAGCAGTTCTTC. Translation gives CASSSALDRVKRNEQFF.

The chain links TRBV28 to TRBJ2-7; tentatively, D is TRBD2 (6 bases). CDR3 length: 15 amino acids. Germline assignment: CDR1 MDHEN and CDR2 SYDVKM. The ends were cut back, 5 bases at V and 3 bases at J, with 17 bases in the middle. The CDR3 sequence is CASSGTGTGNYEQYF. CDR3 bases: TGTGCCAGCAGTGGGACCGGGACTGGAAACTACGAGCAGTACTTC.

This sequence joins TRBV10-3 and TRBJ2-3; the match to TRBD2 covers 9 bases. Germline loops: CDR1 ENHRY, CDR2 SYGVKD. The V gene end was trimmed by 4 bases and the J gene end by 4 bases; junction bases not matched to a gene: 6. The CDR3 sequence is 15 residues long. The CDR3 region is CAISGSSGRSDTQYF. The DNA of the CDR3 is TGTGCCATCAGTGGTAGTAGCGGGAGATCAGATACGCAGTATTTT.

The rearrangement links TRBV4-2 to TRBJ2-2; D is unclear. Trimming shortened V by 11 bases and J by 4 bases, and 20 bases separated the two germline ends. Germline V gene data show CDR1 as LGHNA and CDR2 as YNFKEQ. The CDR3 length is 15 residues. The CDR3 region is CASCGLPAVTGELFF. Here the CDR3 DNA reads TGTGCCTCCTGTGGGCTTCCGGCCGTCACCGGGGAGCTGTTTTTT.

This clonotype was observed a few times. The rearrangement uses TRBV28 and TRBJ2-5; TRBD1 agrees at 8 bases. Germline CDR1 is MDHEN and CDR2 is SYDVKM. The CDR3 covers 17 residues. The junction had 14 bases not matched to a gene; V was cut back by 3 bases and J by 5 bases. The CDR3 is CASSFFPRTGISETQYF. Here the CDR3 DNA reads TGTGCCAGCAGTTTCTTCCCTAGGACAGGGATTTCGGAGACCCAGTACTTC.

In this sample, this clonotype turned up a few times. The J gene is TRBJ1-4, the V gene TRBV18; no definite D call. V lost 2 bases, J lost 8 bases, and 24 bases lay in between. Germline values: CDR1 KGHSH, CDR2 LQKENI. The CDR3 is 18 residues long. CDR3 loop: CASSPSQQRPVYNEKLFF. The CDR3 DNA reads TGTGCCAGCTCACCATCCCAACAAAGGCCCGTTTATAACGAAAAACTGTTTTTT.

CDR3: CSAPRGGNPLAFF. CDR3 coding DNA: TGCAGTGCTCCCCGGGGGGGGAACCCCCTGGCTTTCTTT. The chain couples TRBV20-1 to TRBJ1-1; D perhaps matches TRBD1 (5 bases). Germline V lookup: CDR1 DFQATT, CDR2 SNEGSKA (reference sequence). V was trimmed by 5 bases and J by 11 bases, leaving 21 bases between them. The CDR3 spans 13 residues.

The rearrangement joins TRBV7-2 to TRBJ2-3; 8 bases are shared with TRBD1. CDR3 size: 13 residues. The J segment lost 6 bases and the V segment lost 8 bases, leaving 7 bases of the junction unmatched. Germline assignment: CDR1 SGHTA and CDR2 FQGNSA. The CDR3 reads CASGTYRGDTQYF. The CDR3 region has the DNA TGTGCCAGCGGCACATACAGGGGGGATACGCAGTATTTT.

A few counts support this clonotype. V and J are TRBV10-3 and TRBJ2-7; no clear D. This CDR3 region has 14 residues. Trimming left V 4 bases short and J 0 bases short, with 10 bases between. Germline CDR1 ENHRY, CDR2 SYGVKD. CDR3 protein: CAISGHTDSYEQYF. The CDR3 DNA is TGTGCCATCAGTGGACACACAGACTCCTACGAGCAGTACTTC.

About this clonotype: A junction boundary mismatches the germline segment, possibly from a read error. The chain has TRBV7-2 and TRBJ2-1, with D possibly matching TRBD2 (5 bases). Germline lookup yields CDR1 SGHTA and CDR2 FQGNSA. This CDR3 is 15 amino acids long. This chain's CDR3 is CASSPGLNSYNEQFF. CDR3 bases: TGCGCCAGCAGCCCCGGACTCAATAGCTACAATGAGCAGTTCTTC.

This clonotype was seen only a few times. V is TRBV5-6 and J is TRBJ2-3; 8 bases fit TRBD1. Germline trimming cut 2 bases from V and 2 bases from J; bases unmatched to any gene: 4. Looked up from germline, CDR1 is SGHDT and CDR2 is YYEEEE. The CDR3 runs 15 residues. In DNA, the CDR3 is TGTGCCAGCAGCTTAACAGGGGGACCCACAGATACGCAGTATTTT. Translating gives CASSLTGGPTDTQYF.

V is TRBV4-3 and J is TRBJ2-1, with D unresolved. The germline V gene has CDR1 LGHNA and CDR2 YSLEER. This CDR3 region has 14 residues. The ends were cut back, 0 bases at V and 9 bases at J, with 12 bases in the middle. Written as DNA, the CDR3 is TGCGCCAGCAGCCAAGACCGACTGGGCAGTGAGCAGTTCTTC. Protein: CASSQDRLGSEQFF.

A remark on this clonotype: This could be a read error, since a much larger clone is one nucleotide away. No conserved phenylalanine or tryptophan ends this CDR3, so it is likely a read error. This sequence joins TRBV4-2 and TRBJ2-7; 8 bases agree with TRBD1. The germline V gene has CDR1 LGHNA and CDR2 YNFKEQ. CDR3 size: 14 residues. The V gene end was trimmed by 3 bases and the J gene end by 3 bases; junction bases not matched to a gene: 4. CDR3 nucleotide sequence: TGTGCCAGCAGCCAGGGGACAGGTGACTACGAGCAGTACTCC. This translates into CASSQGTGDYEQYS.

This clonotype came up a few times. The chain employs TRBV28 and TRBJ2-7; D not certain. With 9 bases removed from V and 1 base from J, the gap between germline ends came to 13 bases. CDR3 size: 13 residues. CDR1 is MDHEN, CDR2 SYDVKM, per germline. CDR3 DNA: TGTGCCAGTAACACGTTGTTATCCTACGAGCAGTACTTC. As protein: CASNTLLSYEQYF. Complete variable domain (other parts from reference TRBV28 and TRBJ2-7): DVKVTQSSRYLVKRTGEKVFLECVQDMDHENMFWYRQDPGLGLRLIYFSYDVKMKEKGDIPEGYSVSREKKERFSLILESASTNQTSMYLCASNTLLSYEQYFGPGTRLTVT.

The chain is built from TRBV18 and TRBJ1-6, with 7 positions matching TRBD1. Germline CDR1 KGHSH, CDR2 LQKENI. V was pared by 2 bases and J by 7 bases, with 8 bases of the junction left unmatched. The CDR3 length is 16 residues. The DNA of the CDR3 is TGTGCCAGCTCACCAGGGAAGGGGGCGGGGAATTCACCCCTCCACTTT. Translating gives CASSPGKGAGNSPLHF.

The chain couples TRBV18 to TRBJ1-1; D is ambiguous. The CDR3 totals 12 residues. Looked up from germline, CDR1 is KGHSH and CDR2 is LQKENI. V lost 2 bases to trimming and J lost 4 bases, with 5 bases between them. CDR3 amino acids: CASSPVRTEAFF. CDR3 coding DNA: TGTGCCAGCTCACCAGTCCGCACTGAAGCTTTCTTT.

The rearrangement joins TRBV28 to TRBJ2-2; 9 bases agree with TRBD1. Germline V gene sequence: CDR1 MDHEN, CDR2 SYDVKM. This CDR3 contains 18 residues. Germline trimming cut 6 bases from V and 1 base from J; bases unmatched to any gene: 12. In nucleotides, the CDR3 is TGTGCCAGCAGAGTTCCTTCCGGGACAGGGCTGAACACCGGGGAGCTGTTTTTT. Translated, it gives CASRVPSGTGLNTGELFF.

This clonotype was seen just once. The chain joins TRBV11-3 to TRBJ2-7, with 9 bases aligning to TRBD2. Germline CDR1 reads SGHNT; CDR2 reads YENEEA. The CDR3 loop spans 16 amino acids. V dropped 3 bases and J dropped 0; count of bases not matched to a gene: 6. The chain's CDR3 is CASSFISGGSSYEQYF. CDR3 DNA: TGTGCCAGCAGCTTTATAAGCGGGGGGTCCTCCTACGAGCAGTACTTC. The full variable domain, with the rest looked up from reference TRBV11-3 and TRBJ2-7, is EAGVVQSPRYKIIEKKQPVAFWCNPISGHNTLYWYLQNLGQGPELLIRYENEEAVDDSQLPKDRFSAERLKGVDSTLKIQPAELGDSAVYLCASSFISGGSSYEQYFGPGTRLTVT.

This clonotype was counted ten times or more. The chain has TRBV6-2 or TRBV6-3 and TRBJ2-1; 10 positions agree with TRBD2. This CDR3 spans 14 amino acids. CDR1 MNHEY and CDR2 SVGEGT come from the germline V gene. V dropped 8 bases and J dropped 5; count of bases not matched to a gene: 6. The CDR3 here is CASGWLAGDNEQFF. The CDR3 DNA follows: TGTGCCAGCGGGTGGCTAGCGGGGGACAATGAGCAGTTCTTC.

About this clonotype: Because it lacks the conserved phenylalanine or tryptophan at the end, this CDR3 is likely a read error. The chain combines TRBV20-1 with TRBJ2-7; D possibly corresponds to TRBD2 (6 bases). CDR3 length: 14 residues. The V gene's germline CDR1 is DFQATT and CDR2 SNEGSKA (reference sequence). Trimming pared 2 bases from V and 4 bases from J, leaving 15 bases between. The CDR3 DNA reads TGCAGTGCTAGATCAAGACTAGTTCAGTACGAGCAGTACCTC. As protein: CSARSRLVQYEQYL.

This clonotype was picked up many times. The chain joins TRBV4-1 to TRBJ2-5; D unclear. This CDR3 has 13 amino acids. Germline CDR1 MGHRA, CDR2 YSYEKL. The V and J ends lost 4 bases and 2 bases respectively, with 8 bases between them. CDR3 coding DNA: TGCGCCAGCAGCCTGACCATGCAAGAGACCCAGTACTTC. The encoded protein is CASSLTMQETQYF.

The CDR3 coding sequence is TGTGCCAGCAGCGAGAGAGGGACAGGGGCCGGAAACACCATATATTTT. Translated, it gives CASSERGTGAGNTIYF. J is TRBJ1-3 and V is TRBV9; 10 nucleotides align to TRBD1. Germline V gives CDR1 SGDLS, CDR2 YYNGEE. This CDR3 is 16 amino acids long. Losses at the gene ends were 3 bases for V and 4 bases for J; bases not matched to a gene: 7.

This clonotype was counted only a few times. The V and J genes are TRBV4-1 and TRBJ2-7; D is possibly TRBD2 (5 bases). Per the germline V gene, CDR1 is MGHRA and CDR2 is YSYEKL. The CDR3 consists of 16 residues. V gave up 0 bases and J gave up 0 bases, with 12 bases separating them. CDR3 in DNA: TGCGCCAGCAGCCAAGATCCGGGGTCTTTCTCCTACGAGCAGTACTTC. Its translation is CASSQDPGSFSYEQYF.

The sample holds a few counts of this clonotype. The chain carries TRBV4-1 and TRBJ2-2; unclear D gene. V was trimmed by 7 bases and J by 7 bases, leaving 25 bases between them. Germline V lookup: CDR1 MGHRA, CDR2 YSYEKL. The CDR3 has 17 residues. This CDR3 reads CASKKAPADLGYGELFF. In DNA, the CDR3 is TGCGCCAGCAAAAAAGCCCCCGCGGACCTGGGGTACGGGGAGCTGTTTTTT.

The table lists this clonotype with a few counts. This chain connects TRBV6-2 or TRBV6-3 to TRBJ2-1; D remains ambiguous. Per the germline V gene, CDR1 is MNHEY and CDR2 is SVGEGT. The length of the CDR3 is 11 residues. The V end lost 6 bases, the J end lost 9 bases, and 9 bases lay between the germline ends. The CDR3 DNA sequence: TGTGCCAGCAGGGGGTATACTGAGCAGTTCTTC. This sequence encodes CASRGYTEQFF.

This clonotype was found a few times. The rearrangement links TRBV4-2 to TRBJ2-2; D remains ambiguous. CDR3 length: 18 amino acids. The V gene's germline CDR1 is LGHNA and CDR2 YNFKEQ. V shed 2 bases and J shed 0 bases, with 16 bases lying between them. CDR3 nucleotide sequence: TGTGCCAGCAGCCAAAGACGAATGGGCCTAACGAACACCGGGGAGCTGTTTTTT. Translated: CASSQRRMGLTNTGELFF.

This clonotype has more than one count but fewer than ten. The chain combines TRBV28 with TRBJ1-5, with D perhaps TRBD1 (6 bases). V dropped 7 bases and J dropped 6 bases, with 13 bases sitting between them. This CDR3 spans 13 amino acids. Germline CDR1 is MDHEN and CDR2 is SYDVKM. The CDR3 loop reads CASTVQGGQPQHF. Here the CDR3 DNA reads TGTGCCAGCACTGTACAGGGAGGTCAGCCCCAGCATTTT.